The sequence of this T cell receptor (beta chain) was determined in a study of cytomegalovirus exposure and HLA in healthy donors. Whole-study results and caveats: The authors judged a highly shared variant cluster likely a sequencing artifact.

PCR amplification relied on 60 Vbeta primers (plus 13 Jbeta primers). Clones were sequenced by immunoSEQ multiplex PCR, and TCRdb holds only the in-frame ones, with some missing. The sample lists some 130,000 clones; roughly 88% were seen once. After removal of 0 bases from V and 5 bases from J, the junction contained 5 bases not matched to a gene. From germline, CDR1 is MNHNY and CDR2 SVGAGI (reference sequence). The CDR3 consists of 15 residues. Of note for this clone: Its antigen is undetermined.

The rearrangement links TRBV6-6 to TRBJ2-5; 8 nucleotides align to TRBD2. This TCR derives from a boy aged 5 to 17 in good health and CMV-seronegative. Sequencing was done on a sample of PBMCs. CDR3 sequence reads: CASSYSSGVRETQYF. The CDR3 bases are TGTGCCAGCAGTTACTCTAGCGGGGTGAGGGAGACCCAGTACTTC.